A selection of T cell receptor beta chains follows, all from one sample in a study of blood T cell repertoires in COVID-19. Using immunoSEQ multiplex PCR, the repertoire was profiled, and TCRdb retains in-frame clones only, with some absent. The data hold about 190,000 clones, with around 84% observed a single time. Sequenced input: peripheral blood. These receptors all come from an elderly woman with acute or convalescent COVID-19. Each CDR3 is given with its conserved first and last residue. The order of the fields is CDR3 length, V gene, D gene, clone size, J gene, CDR3 protein, CDR3 DNA. A D gene is named only where the DNA matches it firmly. For some rows the clone size is stated as once, few or many, or as a class when expanded; others skip it.

12	TRBV7-9	NA	NA	TRBJ2-1	CASSLVAGEQFF	TGTGCCAGCAGCTTAGTTGCGGGTGAGCAGTTCTTC
15	TRBV4-3	TRBD2	NA	TRBJ2-3	CASSPAGGATDTQYF	TGCGCCAGCAGCCCGGCGGGAGGGGCCACAGATACGCAGTATTTT
14	TRBV18	NA	NA	TRBJ1-2	CASSPLDTSYGYTF	TGTGCCAGCTCACCACTTGACACCTCCTATGGCTACACCTTC
16	TRBV7-2	TRBD1	NA	TRBJ2-5	CASSLVAGGRRETQYF	TGTGCCAGCAGCTTAGTCGCAGGGGGCCGGCGGGAGACCCAGTACTTC
17	TRBV19	TRBD2	NA	TRBJ2-1	CASQLGSGRGSYNEQFF	TGTGCCAGTCAATTAGGAAGCGGGAGGGGGTCCTACAATGAGCAGTTCTTC
19	TRBV4-2	TRBD1	few	TRBJ1-5	CASSQDSGQGFYSNQPQHF	TGTGCCAGCAGCCAAGATTCGGGACAGGGTTTCTATAGCAATCAGCCCCAGCATTTT
18	TRBV10-3	NA	NA	TRBJ2-7	CAIKRGGSALAELYEQYF	TGTGCCATCAAGCGCGGGGGCTCCGCGTTAGCGGAACTCTACGAGCAGTACTTC
14	TRBV6-5	NA	NA	TRBJ2-7	CATIRPGSGYEQYF	TGTGCCACCATCCGTCCCGGGAGCGGCTACGAGCAGTACTTC
12	TRBV27	NA	NA	TRBJ2-7	CASSLRLGEQYF	TGTGCCAGCAGTCTCCGCCTCGGTGAGCAGTACTTC
17	TRBV25-1	TRBD2	once	TRBJ2-7	CASSVASGRARSYEQYF	TGTGCCAGCAGTGTGGCTAGCGGGAGGGCTCGCTCCTACGAGCAGTACTTC
15	TRBV24-1	TRBD1	NA	TRBJ2-5	CATSDAQGAGETQYF	TGTGCCACCAGTGATGCACAGGGGGCAGGGGAGACCCAGTACTTC
13	TRBV5-4	TRBD1	NA	TRBJ2-7	CASSFQGAYEQYF	TGTGCCAGCAGCTTCCAGGGGGCCTACGAGCAGTACTTC
14	TRBV5-4	NA	NA	TRBJ1-1	CASSLAATNTEAFF	TGTGCCAGCAGCTTAGCGGCCACGAACACTGAAGCTTTCTTT
16	TRBV18	TRBD1	NA	TRBJ1-3	CASSLAGGLSGNTIYF	TGCGCCAGCTCCCTGGCAGGGGGATTATCTGGAAACACCATATATTTT
15	TRBV7-3	NA	NA	TRBJ2-5	CASSRGAAIQETQYF	TGTGCCAGCAGCCGGGGAGCTGCTATACAAGAGACCCAGTACTTC
16	TRBV28	TRBD1	NA	TRBJ1-4	CASSSDRAEAHEKLFF	TGTGCCAGCAGCTCGGACAGGGCCGAAGCGCATGAAAAACTGTTTTTT
12	TRBV10-3	TRBD1	NA	TRBJ1-1	CAVGQAYTEAFF	TGTGCCGTGGGACAGGCGTACACTGAAGCTTTCTTT
14	TRBV27	NA	NA	TRBJ1-5	CASNPRWSNQPQHF	TGTGCCAGCAACCCGCGTTGGAGCAATCAGCCCCAGCATTTT
14	TRBV19	TRBD1	NA	TRBJ2-7	CASSIEGGPYEQYF	TGTGCCAGTAGTATAGAAGGGGGCCCCTACGAGCAGTACTTC
14	TRBV6-6	TRBD1	NA	TRBJ1-1	CASKVGQDGTEAFF	TGTGCCAGCAAGGTAGGACAGGATGGAACTGAAGCTTTCTTT
13	TRBV19	NA	NA	TRBJ1-1	CASSMSDSHKAFF	TGTGCCAGTAGTATGTCGGACAGTCACAAGGCTTTCTTT
16	TRBV5-6	TRBD1	once	TRBJ2-2	CASSLYGQGALGELFF	TGTGCCAGCAGCTTGTATGGACAGGGGGCCCTCGGGGAGCTGTTTTTT